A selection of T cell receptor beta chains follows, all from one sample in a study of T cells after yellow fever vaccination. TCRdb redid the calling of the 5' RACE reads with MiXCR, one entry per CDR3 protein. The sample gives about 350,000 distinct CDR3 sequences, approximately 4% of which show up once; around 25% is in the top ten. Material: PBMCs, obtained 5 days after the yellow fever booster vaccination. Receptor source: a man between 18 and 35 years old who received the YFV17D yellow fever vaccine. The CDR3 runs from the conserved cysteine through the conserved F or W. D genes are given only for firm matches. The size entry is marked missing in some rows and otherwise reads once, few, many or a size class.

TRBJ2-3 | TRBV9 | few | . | TGTGCCAGCAGCGTAAAAAGTCGCGCAGATACGCAGTATTTT | CASSVKSRADTQYF
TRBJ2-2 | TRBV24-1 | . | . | TGTGCCACCAGTGCCCCGCTAGGCACCGGGGAGCTGTTTTTT | CATSAPLGTGELFF
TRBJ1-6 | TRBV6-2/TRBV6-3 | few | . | TGTGCCAGCAGTCTCCTACAGGGTAGTAATTCACCCCTCCACTTT | CASSLLQGSNSPLHF
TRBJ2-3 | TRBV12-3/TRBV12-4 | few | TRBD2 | TGTGCCAGCCGCCGCGGGGGGATGACAGATACGCAGTATTTT | CASRRGGMTDTQYF
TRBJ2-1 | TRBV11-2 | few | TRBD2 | TGTGCCAGCAGCTTAGCGAGGTCCCCGAGCGGGGGAACTTACAATGAGCAGTTCTTC | CASSLARSPSGGTYNEQFF
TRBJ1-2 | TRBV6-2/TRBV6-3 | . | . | TGTGCCAGCAGTTACGGGTTCGAGAATTCTTATGGCTACACCTTC | CASSYGFENSYGYTF
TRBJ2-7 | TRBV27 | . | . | TGTGCCAGCAGTTTATCAGGGGTTTTAAACTACGAGCAGTACTTC | CASSLSGVLNYEQYF
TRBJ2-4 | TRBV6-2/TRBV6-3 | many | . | TGTGCCAGCAGTAATACCGGGACGTACGTAGCCAAAAACATTCAGTACTTC | CASSNTGTYVAKNIQYF
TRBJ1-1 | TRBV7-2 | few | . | TGTGCCAGCAGCCTAGACAGGAAAGCTTTCTTT | CASSLDRKAFF
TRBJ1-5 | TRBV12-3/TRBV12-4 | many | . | TGTGCCAGCAGTTTAAGCGGGGCCCCGGGTTATCAGCCCCAGCATTTT | CASSLSGAPGYQPQHF
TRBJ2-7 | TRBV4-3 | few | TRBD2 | TGCGCCAGCAGCCAAGAATCCCGTGCGGGGGACTCCTACGAGCAGTACTTC | CASSQESRAGDSYEQYF
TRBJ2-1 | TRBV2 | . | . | TGTGCCAGCAGTGAAGCTCAGAGGGGCTCCTACAATGAGCAGTTCTTC | CASSEAQRGSYNEQFF
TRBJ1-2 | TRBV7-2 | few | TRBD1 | TGTGCCAGCAGCTTACGGGGACAGGGAAATGGCTACACCTTC | CASSLRGQGNGYTF
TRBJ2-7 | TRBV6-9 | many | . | TGTGCCAGCAGTCTCAGAGCCTACGAGCAGTACTTC | CASSLRAYEQYF